These 30 T cell receptor beta chains share one sample of origin, sequenced in a study of cytomegalovirus exposure and HLA in healthy donors (dated by TCRdb to 2017 to 2019). The library was obtained by the immunoSEQ multiplex PCR assay. What TCRdb holds here is the immuneACCESS table cut down to in-frame rearrangements. Part of the clones is not present; checked against another copy, under half of the missing clones reflect an unresolved V gene, and the others are unexplained. A total of 130,000 to 150,000 clones appear in this sample, 85% to 90% of them only once. The top ten clones comprise around 5.9% of the sample. The specimen was PBMCs. These receptors came from a woman aged 30 to 39 in good health and CMV-seropositive.

This chain links TRBV6-5 with TRBJ2-5, with D unclear. The CDR3 contains 13 residues. Trimming removed 4 bases from V and 4 bases from J, with 10 bases in between. CDR1 and CDR2 from the germline V gene are MNHEY and SVGAGI. Here the CDR3 reads CASSLSGRETQYF. CDR3 nucleotide sequence: TGTGCCAGCAGTTTATCAGGCCGAGAGACCCAGTACTTC.

This chain's CDR3 is CASSWDAGTSGRRQYF. In nucleotides, the CDR3 is TGCGCCAGCAGCTGGGACGCCGGGACTAGCGGGAGGAGGCAGTACTTC. This chain connects TRBV5-1 to TRBJ2-7, with 15 bases identical to TRBD2. J was trimmed by 9 bases and V by 3 bases; bases with no gene match: 10. This CDR3 is 16 amino acids long. Looked up from germline, CDR1 is SGHRS and CDR2 is YFSETQ. Looking up the rest from reference TRBV5-1 and TRBJ2-7 gives the full variable domain: KAGVTQTPRYLIKTRGQQVTLSCSPISGHRSVSWYQQTPGQGLQFLFEYFSETQRNKGNFPGRFSGRQFSNSRSEMNVSTLELGDSALYLCASSWDAGTSGRRQYFGPGTRLTVT.

J is TRBJ2-7 and V is TRBV27; 10 bases align to TRBD2. This CDR3 has 14 residues. Germline V gives CDR1 MNHEY, CDR2 SMNVEV (reference sequence). Trimming at V came to 6 bases and at J to 6 bases, leaving 8 bases not matched to a gene. CDR3 amino acids: CASRPSGRFREQYF. The CDR3 DNA is TGTGCCAGCAGACCTAGCGGGAGATTTCGCGAGCAGTACTTC.

The chain carries TRBV15 and TRBJ2-1, with 12 bases identical to TRBD2. The CDR3 has 14 amino acids. Germline loops: CDR1 LNHNV, CDR2 YYDKDF (reference sequence). V lost 5 bases to trimming and J lost 12 bases; unmatched junction nucleotides: 8. CDR3 DNA sequence: TGTGCCACCAGCTTGCGGACTAGCGGGGCTCCGCAGTTCTTC. This sequence encodes CATSLRTSGAPQFF.

The genes are TRBV2 and TRBJ2-4, with a tentative D call TRBD2 (6 bases). The CDR3 extends over 14 amino acids. Deletions cut 7 bases from V and 6 bases from J, with 16 bases between. The germline V gene has CDR1 SNHLY and CDR2 FYNNEI. The CDR3 coding sequence is TGTGCCAGCAAGTCCCTAGCGACGGGAAACATTCAGTACTTC. It codes for CASKSLATGNIQYF.

The rearrangement links TRBV4-1 to TRBJ2-1; D is ambiguous. CDR3 length equals 15 residues. CDR1 and CDR2 from the germline V gene are MGHRA and YSYEKL. V was cut by 5 bases and J by 1 base, with 12 bases left in between. In nucleotides, the CDR3 is TGCGCCAGCAGCACAAGAAAAGTGTCCTACAATGAGCAGTTCTTC. Its protein product is CASSTRKVSYNEQFF.

The CDR3 DNA follows: TGTGCCAGAAGCTTAGGTTACGGGGGGAGGGCAGAGACCCAGTACTTC. This sequence encodes CARSLGYGGRAETQYF. The V and J genes are TRBV7-5 and TRBJ2-5; the table's D call, TRBD2, was not checked against the DNA. TRBV7-5 is a pseudogene segment. This CDR3 comprises 16 residues.

This chain joins TRBV6-1 and TRBJ1-5, with D unresolved. V was pared by 1 base and J by 4 bases, with 14 bases between. The CDR3 has 16 residues. Looked up from germline, CDR1 is MNHNS and CDR2 is SASEGT. The CDR3 sequence: CASSEGPDFKNQPQHF. In DNA, the CDR3 is TGTGCCAGCAGTGAAGGTCCTGACTTTAAGAATCAGCCCCAGCATTTT.

V usage is TRBV5-4 and J usage is TRBJ1-1; 8 nucleotides match TRBD1. V lost 0 bases to trimming and J lost 1 base; unmatched junction nucleotides: 2. Germline-derived CDR1 and CDR2 are SGHNT and YYREEE (reference sequence). CDR3 length: 15 residues. Written as DNA, the CDR3 is TGTGCCAGCAGCTTGGCCACAGGGGGGAACACTGAAGCTTTCTTT. It translates to CASSLATGGNTEAFF.

This chain connects TRBV5-6 to TRBJ2-5; 16 positions agree with TRBD2. Unmatched junction bases numbered 4, after V lost 0 bases and J lost 5 bases. The germline gives CDR1 SGHDT, CDR2 YYEEEE. The CDR3 sequence is 17 residues long. In DNA form, the CDR3 reads TGTGCCAGCAGCTTGGAAAGGGGACTAGCGGGAGGGGAGACCCAGTACTTC. Encoded protein: CASSLERGLAGGETQYF. Full variable domain (remainder filled in from reference TRBV5-6 and TRBJ2-5): DAGVTQSPTHLIKTRGQQVTLRCSPKSGHDTVSWYQQALGQGPQFIFQYYEEEERQRGNFPDRFSGHQFPNYSSELNVNALLLGDSALYLCASSLERGLAGGETQYFGPGTRLLVL.

This sequence joins TRBV27 and TRBJ2-7, with 8 bases matching TRBD2. This CDR3 is 13 amino acids long. After removal of 6 bases from V and 3 bases from J, the junction contained 4 bases not matched to a gene. Germline values: CDR1 MNHEY, CDR2 SMNVEV (reference sequence). CDR3 DNA sequence: TGTGCCAGCAGACTAGCGGAACACTACGAGCAGTACTTC. Translating gives CASRLAEHYEQYF.

The chain combines TRBV28 with TRBJ2-3; possible D gene TRBD1, 6 bases. This CDR3 has 13 residues. Trimming pared 1 base from V and 10 bases from J, leaving 12 bases between. Per germline, CDR1 MDHEN and CDR2 SYDVKM. As DNA, the CDR3 is TGTGCCAGCAGTTTATTTGGGGACAATCCGCAGTATTTT. The encoded protein is CASSLFGDNPQYF. The full variable domain, its missing parts supplied by reference TRBV28 and TRBJ2-3, is DVKVTQSSRYLVKRTGEKVFLECVQDMDHENMFWYRQDPGLGLRLIYFSYDVKMKEKGDIPEGYSVSREKKERFSLILESASTNQTSMYLCASSLFGDNPQYFGPGTRLTVL.

This clone was detected once. The rearrangement links TRBV29-1 to TRBJ2-3; D gene uncertain. CDR3 length: 14 amino acids. V shed 5 bases and J shed 2 bases, with 14 bases lying between them. Germline V CDR1 and CDR2: SQVTM, ANQGSEA. The CDR3 loop reads CSVRPRQPTDTQYF. The CDR3 DNA sequence: TGCAGCGTTAGGCCACGACAACCCACAGATACGCAGTATTTT.

V gene TRBV2 combines with J gene TRBJ2-7; D is perhaps TRBD2 (6 bases). Per the germline V gene, CDR1 is SNHLY and CDR2 is FYNNEI. V lost 6 bases, J lost 2 bases, and 14 bases lay in between. This CDR3 region has 14 residues. The CDR3 DNA sequence: TGTGCCAGCAGGACCGGGACTTACGCCTACGAGCAGTACTTC. This encodes CASRTGTYAYEQYF. Full variable domain (remainder filled in from reference TRBV2 and TRBJ2-7): EPEVTQTPSHQVTQMGQEVILRCVPISNHLYFYWYRQILGQKVEFLVSFYNNEISEKSEIFDDQFSVERPDGSNFTLKIRSTKLEDSAMYFCASRTGTYAYEQYFGPGTRLTVT.

This rearrangement joins TRBV14 to TRBJ2-5; D perhaps matches TRBD2 (5 bases). This CDR3 has 15 residues. The V end was cut by 4 bases, the J end by 5 bases, with 17 bases between. CDR1 SGHDN and CDR2 FVKESK come from the germline V gene. The CDR3 coding sequence is TGTGCCAGCAGCCGGTACGGCTCAAAGCGGGAGACCCAGTACTTC. This sequence encodes CASSRYGSKRETQYF.

This clone was observed a single time. The V call is TRBV11-3, the J call TRBJ2-2; TRBD1 matches 7 bases. CDR3 length equals 15 residues. J lost 8 bases, V lost 5 bases, and 11 bases had no gene match. Germline-derived CDR1 and CDR2 are SGHNT and YENEEA. Written as DNA, the CDR3 is TGTGCCAGCAGCGCTCAGGACAGGTTCGATGGGGAGCTGTTTTTT. This codes for CASSAQDRFDGELFF.

The V and J genes are TRBV7-9 and TRBJ2-1, with D hard to call. Trimming cost V 8 bases and J 8 bases, with 7 bases left between them. This CDR3 region has 10 residues. Germline values: CDR1 SEHNR, CDR2 FQNEAQ (reference sequence). The CDR3: CASASDEQFF. The CDR3 bases are TGTGCCAGCGCCAGCGATGAGCAGTTCTTC.

The rearrangement links TRBV28 to TRBJ2-2; 16 bases are a match to TRBD2. Losses at the gene ends were 8 bases for V and 2 bases for J; bases not matched to a gene: 2. This CDR3 comprises 16 residues. The V gene's germline CDR1 is MDHEN and CDR2 SYDVKM. The CDR3 reads CASGTSGRGNTGELFF. The DNA of the CDR3 is TGTGCCAGCGGGACTAGCGGGAGGGGTAACACCGGGGAGCTGTTTTTT.

This chain links TRBV4-1 with TRBJ2-5; 12 bases line up with TRBD2. Germline CDR1 MGHRA, CDR2 YSYEKL. The CDR3 covers 18 residues. V was clipped by 3 bases and J by 4 bases; unmatched bases: 12. The CDR3 region is CASSQERLAGVVGETQYF. The CDR3 DNA reads as TGCGCCAGCAGCCAGGAGAGACTAGCGGGGGTTGTCGGAGAGACCCAGTACTTC.

The chain recombines TRBV9 with TRBJ2-2, with a weak D call TRBD2 (5 bases). Germline CDR1 SGDLS, CDR2 YYNGEE. CDR3 length: 15 amino acids. Trimming left V 0 bases short and J 2 bases short, with 8 bases between. The CDR3 region is CASSVGTHNTGELFF. The DNA of the CDR3 is TGTGCCAGCAGCGTAGGGACTCACAACACCGGGGAGCTGTTTTTT.

The rearrangement joins TRBV28 to TRBJ2-7; a weak D match, TRBD2 (7 bases). Germline values: CDR1 MDHEN, CDR2 SYDVKM. The CDR3 contains 14 residues. Trimming left V 4 bases short and J 3 bases short, with 13 bases between. The CDR3 loop is CASSWGGLLYEQYF. The CDR3 nucleotides read TGTGCCAGCAGTTGGGGGGGGCTCCTCTACGAGCAGTACTTC.

This chain connects TRBV19 to TRBJ2-1; 8 bases map to TRBD2. The CDR3 consists of 16 residues. Germline CDR1 and CDR2: LNHDA and SQIVND (reference sequence). V lost 1 base to trimming and J lost 4 bases; unmatched junction nucleotides: 6. In DNA form, the CDR3 reads TGTGCCAGTAGTATAGTCGGGGGGGCTCCTTACAATGAGCAGTTCTTC. Translated: CASSIVGGAPYNEQFF.

CDR3 in DNA: TGTGCCACCAGCAGAGAGCTAGGGGGCACAGATACGCAGTATTTT. Translating gives CATSRELGGTDTQYF. V is TRBV15 and J is TRBJ2-3; maybe TRBD1 (5 bases). V shed 0 bases and J shed 1 base, with 8 bases lying between them. Germline V gene lookup returns CDR1 LNHNV and CDR2 YYDKDF (reference sequence). The CDR3 extends over 15 amino acids.

This chain uses TRBV5-1 with TRBJ2-5; D possibly corresponds to TRBD1 (5 bases). Between the trimmed V and J ends, which lost 0 bases and 1 base, there was a span of 7 bases. CDR3 size: 14 residues. Germline V gene data show CDR1 as SGHRS and CDR2 as YFSETQ. The CDR3 loop is CASSLGQTQETQYF. The CDR3 nucleotides are TGCGCCAGCAGCTTGGGACAGACCCAAGAGACCCAGTACTTC.

The genes are TRBV6-1 and TRBJ2-3, with TRBD2 matching 8 bases. J was trimmed by 6 bases and V by 2 bases; bases with no gene match: 10. The CDR3 runs 16 residues. From germline, CDR1 is MNHNS and CDR2 SASEGT. The DNA of the CDR3 is TGTGCCAGCAGTGAAAAGGACGGGGGGGCCTATGATACGCAGTATTTT. As protein: CASSEKDGGAYDTQYF.

The V and J genes are TRBV28 and TRBJ1-2; the D gene is possibly TRBD1 (6 bases). V was shortened by 1 base and J by 6 bases, with 12 bases between the two germline ends. The germline V gene encodes CDR1 MDHEN and CDR2 SYDVKM. The CDR3 is 14 residues long. CDR3 protein: CASSLLTGKDGYTF. The DNA of the CDR3 is TGTGCCAGCAGTTTATTAACAGGGAAGGATGGCTACACCTTC.

The chain combines TRBV5-1 with TRBJ2-6; possibly TRBD1 for D (6 bases). The CDR3 is 15 amino acids. Germline-derived CDR1 and CDR2 are SGHRS and YFSETQ. Trimming removed 5 bases from V and 2 bases from J, with 11 bases in between. The CDR3 sequence: CASRTTGTGANVLTF. CDR3 coding DNA: TGCGCCAGCAGGACTACAGGGACTGGGGCCAACGTCCTGACTTTC.

The chain carries TRBV11-3 and TRBJ2-2; possibly TRBD1 for D (5 bases). Germline CDR1 reads SGHNT; CDR2 reads YENEEA. This CDR3 region has 14 residues. Deletions cut 5 bases from V and 4 bases from J, with 11 bases between. CDR3 nucleotides: TGTGCCAGCAGCCCAGGGTTTGGCACCGGGGAGCTGTTTTTT. Translated: CASSPGFGTGELFF.

This clone appeared once. The chain carries TRBV5-4 and TRBJ2-3, with 10 bases identical to TRBD1. This CDR3 is 15 amino acids long. Germline loops: CDR1 SGHNT, CDR2 YYREEE (reference sequence). J lost 3 bases, V lost 4 bases, and 5 bases had no gene match. The CDR3 DNA reads TGTGCCAGCAGCGCTCGGGACAGGGGAACAGATACGCAGTATTTT. Its protein product is CASSARDRGTDTQYF.

This clone was recorded only once. The chain employs TRBV5-1 and TRBJ1-2, with 8 bases aligning to TRBD1. The ends lost 0 bases at V and 2 bases at J; junction bases unmatched: 3. Germline V gene data show CDR1 as SGHRS and CDR2 as YFSETQ. This CDR3 region has 15 residues. The CDR3 nucleotides are TGCGCCAGCAGCTTGGGGGCAGGGGGCAACTATGGCTACACCTTC. Its translation: CASSLGAGGNYGYTF.